Listed here is a single T cell receptor beta chain. This specimen comes from a study of blood T cell repertoires in COVID-19. Study-level background: From T cells, B-cell-depleted T cells, or PBMCs came the material, which was cDNA or gDNA.

There are 18 residues in the CDR3. Germline lookup yields CDR1 LNHDA and CDR2 SQIVND (reference sequence). V shed 5 bases and J 4 bases; nucleotides not matched to a gene: 14. The table came from immunoSEQ multiplex PCR; TCRdb's copy has only in-frame clones and leaves some out. Here the sample spans about 170,000 clones, approximately 84% being singletons. The rearrangement links TRBV19 to TRBJ2-1; 10 bases agree with TRBD2. The clonotype comes from a man aged 18 to 29 with active or convalescent COVID-19. The sequenced sample consisted of peripheral blood. The CDR3 nucleotides read TGTGCCAGTAGTCTTAGAACTAGCGGGGACAGATCTTACAATGAGCAGTTCTTC. It translates to CASSLRTSGDRSYNEQFF.